This T cell receptor (beta chain) emerged from a study of siplizumab effects on memory and regulatory T cells. Around 91,000 TCR templates underwent assay in every sample. The protocol was immunoSEQ multiplex PCR, while the TCRdb copy is restricted to in-frame clones and leaves out a portion. Of around 120,000 clones in the sample, about 94% were seen once. The germline gives CDR1 MNHEY, CDR2 SMNVEV (reference sequence). The CDR3 has 16 residues. After removal of 3 bases from V and 8 bases from J, the junction contained 3 bases not matched to a gene. This TCR was sampled from a human donor in good health. Sequencing was done on a sample of non-Treg CD4+ T cells sorted from blood. The chain uses TRBV27 and TRBJ2-2, with TRBD2 matching over 16 bases. The CDR3 DNA sequence: TGTGCCAGCAGTTTCGGGACTAGCGGGAGGGTAGGGGAGCTGTTTTTT. Encoded protein: CASSFGTSGRVGELFF.